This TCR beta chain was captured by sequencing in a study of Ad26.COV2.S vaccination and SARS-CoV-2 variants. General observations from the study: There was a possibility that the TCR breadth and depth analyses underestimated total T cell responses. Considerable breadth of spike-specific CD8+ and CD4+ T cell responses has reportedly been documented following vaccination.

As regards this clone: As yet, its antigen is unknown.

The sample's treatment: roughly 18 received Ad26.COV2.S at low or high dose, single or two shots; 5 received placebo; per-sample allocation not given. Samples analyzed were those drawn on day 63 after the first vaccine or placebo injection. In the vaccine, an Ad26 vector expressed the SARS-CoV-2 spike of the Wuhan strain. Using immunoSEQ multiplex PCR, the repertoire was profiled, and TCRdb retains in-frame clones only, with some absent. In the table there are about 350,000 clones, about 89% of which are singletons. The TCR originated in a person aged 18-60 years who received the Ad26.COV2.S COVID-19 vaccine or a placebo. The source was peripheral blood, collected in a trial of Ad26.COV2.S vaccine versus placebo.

The CDR3 coding sequence is TGTGCCAGCAGTGAATCCGGGACAACGAACACTGAAGCTTTCTTT. Translating it yields CASSESGTTNTEAFF. The chain has TRBV25-1 and TRBJ1-1, with a possible D match to TRBD1 (6 bases). This CDR3 has 15 residues. CDR1 is MGHDK, CDR2 SYGVNS, per germline. Trimming removed 1 base at V and 1 base at J, with 10 bases between.